The 31 T cell receptor beta chains reported below all come from one sample, sequenced in a study of shared clonotypes between healthy human individuals. Using immunoSEQ multiplex PCR, the repertoire was profiled, and TCRdb retains in-frame clones only, with some absent. The sample has 550,000 to 700,000 clones, around 73% seen once. The source material was memory CD4+ T cells sorted from blood. As for subset: CD45RA-negative fraction. Receptors were obtained from a woman in her thirties in good health.

V is TRBV18 and J is TRBJ2-1; TRBD1 agrees at 9 bases. The CDR3 contains 16 residues. The V segment lost 3 bases and the J segment 5 bases; nucleotides outside the gene matches: 8. Germline CDR1 and CDR2: KGHSH and LQKENI. CDR3 sequence reads: CASSPLGDRAHNEQFF. The CDR3, as DNA: TGTGCCAGCTCACCTCTAGGGGACAGGGCCCACAATGAGCAGTTCTTC.

The rearrangement links TRBV5-1 to TRBJ1-1; no clear D gene. The germline V gene encodes CDR1 SGHRS and CDR2 YFSETQ. This CDR3 has 13 residues. Trimming shortened V by 9 bases and J by 2 bases, and 14 bases separated the two germline ends. CDR3 nucleotide sequence: TGCGCCACCTCCGCGGGGTTAAACACTGAAGCTTTCTTT. Protein: CATSAGLNTEAFF.

V usage is TRBV6-1 and J usage is TRBJ2-3, with 7 bases fitting TRBD1. CDR1 is MNHNS, CDR2 SASEGT, per germline. CDR3 length: 15 residues. With V trimmed by 3 bases and J by 0 bases, 3 bases remained unmatched. The CDR3, as DNA: TGTGCCAGCAGTGAGCTGGGACAGAGCACAGATACGCAGTATTTT. The encoded protein is CASSELGQSTDTQYF.

The chain recombines TRBV27 with TRBJ2-4; D might be TRBD1 (7 bases). Between the trimmed V and J ends, which lost 0 bases and 9 bases, there was a span of 9 bases. Germline assignment: CDR1 MNHEY and CDR2 SMNVEV (reference sequence). The CDR3 has 13 amino acids. The CDR3 DNA is TGTGCCAGCAGTTTATCTCAGGGGGGCATTCAGTACTTC. It encodes CASSLSQGGIQYF.

This clone was counted only a few times. The CDR3 DNA reads TGTGCCACCAGCAGAGAGACTAGCGGGAGTGATGAGCAGTTCTTC. Translation gives CATSRETSGSDEQFF. The chain is built from TRBV15 and TRBJ2-1, with 12 bases lining up with TRBD2. The CDR3 loop spans 15 amino acids. Germline V lookup: CDR1 LNHNV, CDR2 YYDKDF (reference sequence). The trim removed 0 bases at V and 8 bases at J, leaving 2 bases unmatched.

This clone was counted ten times or more. The genes are TRBV6-1 and TRBJ2-7; D is undetermined. The ends were cut back, 2 bases at V and 7 bases at J, with 9 bases in the middle. This CDR3 contains 12 residues. The germline V gene encodes CDR1 MNHNS and CDR2 SASEGT. The CDR3 DNA sequence: TGTGCCAGCAGTGAACAGACTCCGGAGCAGTACTTC. Its protein is CASSEQTPEQYF.

At least ten counts were recorded for this clone. The chain combines TRBV11-3 with TRBJ2-3, with 13 bases matching TRBD2. Trimming took 4 bases from V and 8 from J; bases not matched to a gene: 12. Per germline, CDR1 SGHNT and CDR2 YENEEA. This CDR3 comprises 17 residues. The DNA of the CDR3 is TGTGCCAGCAGCTACCGCCCCGGGACTAGCGGGAAAGTTACGCAGTATTTT. Its protein is CASSYRPGTSGKVTQYF. The full variable domain, its missing parts supplied by reference TRBV11-3 and TRBJ2-3, is EAGVVQSPRYKIIEKKQPVAFWCNPISGHNTLYWYLQNLGQGPELLIRYENEEAVDDSQLPKDRFSAERLKGVDSTLKIQPAELGDSAVYLCASSYRPGTSGKVTQYFGPGTRLTVL.

About this clone itself: This may come from a read error, since a much larger clone is one base off. The CDR3 sequence is CASSLGYSNQPQHF. CDR3 nucleotides: TGTGCCAGTAGTTTGGGGTATAGCAATCAGCCCCAGCATTTT. The rearrangement joins TRBV19 to TRBJ1-5; D is uncertain. The CDR3 extends over 14 amino acids. CDR1 is LNHDA and CDR2 is SQIVND in the germline V gene (reference sequence). The V gene lost 5 bases and the J gene lost 0 bases, with 8 bases spanning the gap. Full variable domain (outside the CDR3, taken from reference TRBV19 and TRBJ1-5): DGGITQSPKYLFRKEGQNVTLSCEQNLNHDAMYWYRQDPGQGLRLIYYSQIVNDFQKGDIAEGYSVSREKKESFPLTVTSAQKNPTAFYLCASSLGYSNQPQHFGDGTRLSIL.

The chain carries TRBV28 and TRBJ1-3; D remains ambiguous. This CDR3 contains 16 residues. V was trimmed by 5 bases and J by 0 bases, leaving 14 bases between them. The germline V gene has CDR1 MDHEN and CDR2 SYDVKM. The CDR3 region has the DNA TGTGCCAGCAGTATCCCGGGGAAAAACTCTGGAAACACCATATATTTT. The encoded protein is CASSIPGKNSGNTIYF.

This clone has more than one count but fewer than ten. The rearrangement joins TRBV10-2 to TRBJ1-5; D not certain. Germline CDR1 and CDR2: WSHSY and SAAADI. V lost 2 bases and J 4 bases, leaving 15 bases between the germline ends. The CDR3 is made up of 16 amino acids. CDR3: CASSERWAGGNQPQHF. CDR3 DNA: TGCGCCAGCAGTGAGAGGTGGGCCGGAGGGAATCAGCCCCAGCATTTT.

This sequence joins TRBV6-5 and TRBJ1-1, with TRBD1 as a possible D gene (5 bases). The V end was cut by 7 bases, the J end by 0 bases, with 12 bases between. The CDR3 covers 14 residues. Germline V gene sequence: CDR1 MNHEY, CDR2 SVGAGI. The CDR3 DNA reads TGTGCCAGCACCACACTGGGGGTGAACACTGAAGCTTTCTTT. This sequence encodes CASTTLGVNTEAFF.

The chain couples TRBV29-1 to TRBJ2-5; D uncertain. The CDR3 length is 11 residues. From germline, CDR1 is SQVTM and CDR2 ANQGSEA. V shed 6 bases and J shed 4 bases, with 9 bases lying between them. The CDR3 spells CSVATRETQYF. In DNA form, the CDR3 reads TGCAGCGTCGCGACCCGAGAGACCCAGTACTTC.

The sample holds one count of this clone. The CDR3, as DNA: TGTGCCAGCAGCTTGGGGACTGGTGGCATTCAGTACTTC. Protein: CASSLGTGGIQYF. J is TRBJ2-4 and V is TRBV7-9, with D maybe TRBD2 (6 bases). Per germline, CDR1 SEHNR and CDR2 FQNEAQ (reference sequence). V was clipped by 3 bases and J by 9 bases, with 12 bases between them. The CDR3 totals 13 residues.

V is TRBV11-2 and J is TRBJ2-1, with 11 bases aligning to TRBD2. The ends lost 5 bases at V and 2 bases at J; junction bases unmatched: 8. This CDR3 is built from 17 residues. Germline-derived CDR1 and CDR2 are SGHAT and FQNNGV. This CDR3 is CASSPQLAGATYNEQFF. In DNA, the CDR3 is TGTGCCAGCAGCCCACAACTAGCGGGAGCCACCTACAATGAGCAGTTCTTC.

Many counts were recorded for this clone. CDR3 DNA: TGTGCCAGCAGTTCAACAGGGGCGATATATCAAGAGACCCAGTACTTC. This gives the protein CASSSTGAIYQETQYF. The chain couples TRBV6-5 to TRBJ2-5; 7 nucleotides match TRBD1. Trimming took 4 bases from V and 2 from J; bases not matched to a gene: 10. The CDR3 totals 16 residues. The germline V gene has CDR1 MNHEY and CDR2 SVGAGI.

About this clone: The junction departs from germline at one end; a sequencing error may be responsible. The chain has TRBV28 and TRBJ1-5; possible D gene TRBD1, 6 bases. The CDR3 length is 14 residues. CDR1 is MDHEN, CDR2 SYDVKM, per germline. In nucleotides, the CDR3 is TGTGCCAGCAGGCCAGTGGACAGAACTCAGCCCCGGGATTTT. The encoded protein is CASRPVDRTQPRDF. Variable domain in full (rest from reference TRBV28 and TRBJ1-5): DVKVTQSSRYLVKRTGEKVFLECVQDMDHENMFWYRQDPGLGLRLIYFSYDVKMKEKGDIPEGYSVSREKKERFSLILESASTNQTSMYLCASRPVDRTQPRDFGDGTRLSIL.

This clone appeared once. This may be a read error, as it is one base from a much larger clone. Other DNA sequences from this sample encode an identical CDR3 as well. The rearrangement joins TRBV11-3 to TRBJ2-3; TRBD2 is a possible D gene (6 bases). The CDR3 has 14 amino acids. Germline V lookup: CDR1 SGHNT, CDR2 YENEEA. V lost 2 bases, J lost 0 bases, and 6 bases lay in between. The CDR3 sequence is CASSLSGSTDTQYF. The CDR3 coding sequence is TGTGCCAGCAGCTTAAGCGGGAGCACAGATACGCAGTATTTT.

V and J are TRBV2 and TRBJ1-2; 9 bases agree with TRBD1. The trim removed 3 bases at V and 8 bases at J, leaving 7 bases unmatched. Germline lookup yields CDR1 SNHLY and CDR2 FYNNEI. The CDR3 runs 14 residues. CDR3: CASSDRTGAPGYTF. Written as DNA, the CDR3 is TGTGCCAGCAGTGATCGGACAGGGGCCCCCGGCTACACCTTC.

In this sample, this clone turned up a few times. The chain carries TRBV2 and TRBJ1-1; a possible D gene is TRBD1 (5 bases). Germline-derived CDR1 and CDR2 are SNHLY and FYNNEI. The CDR3 loop spans 12 amino acids. The V end lost 8 bases, the J end lost 7 bases, and 14 bases lay between the germline ends. Written as DNA, the CDR3 is TGTGCCAGCGGTAGTCAGGGACTTGAAGCTTTCTTT. This codes for CASGSQGLEAFF.

The rearrangement links TRBV19 to TRBJ1-5, with D perhaps TRBD1 (5 bases). Germline V lookup: CDR1 LNHDA, CDR2 SQIVND (reference sequence). V lost 1 base to trimming and J lost 0 bases, with 13 bases between them. The CDR3 is made up of 17 amino acids. CDR3 amino acids: CASSIGLPGYSNQPQHF. As DNA, the CDR3 is TGTGCCAGTAGTATAGGTTTGCCAGGGTATAGCAATCAGCCCCAGCATTTT.

The genes are TRBV27 and TRBJ1-4, with unresolved D. The V and J ends lost 7 bases and 8 bases respectively, with 23 bases between them. The germline CDR1 and CDR2 sequences are MNHEY and SMNVEV (reference sequence). This CDR3 is built from 16 residues. CDR3 sequence reads: CASTHRGIAGKEKLFF. CDR3 nucleotide sequence: TGTGCCAGCACCCACAGAGGTATAGCGGGGAAAGAAAAACTGTTTTTT.

V gene TRBV6-6 combines with J gene TRBJ1-3; maybe TRBD1 (5 bases). CDR1 is MNHNY and CDR2 is SVGAGI in the germline V gene (reference sequence). The CDR3 loop spans 16 amino acids. The germline V and J ends were trimmed by 5 bases and 1 base, with 15 bases remaining between them. CDR3 region: CASSRSGSVSGNTIYF. The CDR3 DNA is TGTGCCAGCAGTCGATCAGGGAGCGTGTCTGGAAACACCATATATTTT.

The rearrangement uses TRBV11-2 and TRBJ1-5; D might be TRBD1 (5 bases). In germline, CDR1 is SGHAT, CDR2 FQNNGV. CDR3 length equals 14 residues. The V gene lost 0 bases and the J gene lost 3 bases, with 6 bases spanning the gap. CDR3: CASSLDRANQPQHF. In DNA form, the CDR3 reads TGTGCCAGCAGCTTAGACAGGGCCAATCAGCCCCAGCATTTT.

This sequence joins TRBV5-6 and TRBJ2-3; the D is unclear. Trimming cost V 0 bases and J 3 bases, with 11 bases left between them. CDR3 length equals 15 residues. The germline CDR1 and CDR2 sequences are SGHDT and YYEEEE. The CDR3 DNA reads TGTGCCAGCAGCTTGGGCTATGGGGTTACAGATACGCAGTATTTT. As protein: CASSLGYGVTDTQYF. The whole variable domain, filled in from reference TRBV5-6 and TRBJ2-3, reads DAGVTQSPTHLIKTRGQQVTLRCSPKSGHDTVSWYQQALGQGPQFIFQYYEEEERQRGNFPDRFSGHQFPNYSSELNVNALLLGDSALYLCASSLGYGVTDTQYFGPGTRLTVL.

This clone came up once. The chain joins TRBV29-1 to TRBJ1-2, with TRBD1 matching 9 bases. This CDR3 comprises 15 residues. CDR1 and CDR2 (germline): SQVTM, ANQGSEA. V was pared by 7 bases and J by 2 bases, with 11 bases of the junction left unmatched. The CDR3 DNA follows: TGCAGCGCCTCGACCGGAGACAGGGGGAACTATGGCTACACCTTC. Its translation: CSASTGDRGNYGYTF.

CDR3 in amino acids: CASDRGGFGNQPQHF. The CDR3 DNA reads as TGTGCCAGCGACAGGGGGGGCTTCGGCAATCAGCCCCAGCATTTT. The V call is TRBV6-1, the J call TRBJ1-5; 9 positions agree with TRBD1. CDR1 is MNHNS and CDR2 is SASEGT in the germline V gene. This CDR3 region has 15 residues. The ends lost 8 bases at V and 2 bases at J; junction bases unmatched: 7.

This clone has a handful of counts. The V and J genes are TRBV30 and TRBJ2-3; D remains unclear. Germline V gives CDR1 GTSNPN, CDR2 SVGIG (reference sequence). The CDR3 runs to 12 residues. V lost 8 bases and J 3 bases, leaving 12 bases between the germline ends. The chain's CDR3 is CAGTVRTDTQYF. The CDR3 DNA follows: TGTGCCGGAACAGTTCGAACAGATACGCAGTATTTT. The entire variable domain, with the rest obtained from reference TRBV30 and TRBJ2-3, is as follows: SQTIHQWPATLVQPVGSPLSLECTVEGTSNPNLYWYRQAAGRGLQLLFYSVGIGQISSEVPQNLSASRPQDRQFILSSKKLLLSDSGFYLCAGTVRTDTQYFGPGTRLTVL.

This clone was counted many times. This chain links TRBV5-5 with TRBJ1-2; D gene unclear. Germline V gene sequence: CDR1 SGHKS, CDR2 YYEKEE (reference sequence). The V end was cut by 1 base, the J end by 5 bases, with 6 bases between. The CDR3 length is 12 residues. In DNA, the CDR3 is TGTGCCAGCAGCTTGCGGGGATATGGCTACACCTTC. This translates into CASSLRGYGYTF.

V is TRBV19 and J is TRBJ1-2, with 8 nucleotides matching TRBD1. The J segment lost 8 bases and the V segment lost 3 bases, leaving 11 bases of the junction unmatched. This CDR3 has 15 amino acids. Per germline, CDR1 LNHDA and CDR2 SQIVND (reference sequence). The CDR3 here is CASSIRLDRGGGYTF. The CDR3 coding sequence is TGTGCCAGTAGTATCCGACTCGACAGGGGTGGGGGCTACACCTTC.

The rearrangement links TRBV6-6 to TRBJ2-5; 9 nucleotides agree with TRBD2. Germline V CDR1 and CDR2: MNHNY, SVGAGI (reference sequence). The junction had 9 bases not matched to a gene; V was cut back by 2 bases and J by 5 bases. CDR3 length: 16 amino acids. CDR3 loop: CASSYDHLAGWETQYF. The CDR3 nucleotides are TGTGCCAGCAGTTACGATCACCTAGCGGGGTGGGAGACCCAGTACTTC.

The rearrangement links TRBV6-5 to TRBJ1-3; D remains ambiguous. CDR3 length: 14 residues. The germline V gene encodes CDR1 MNHEY and CDR2 SVGAGI. Trimming removed 7 bases from V and 3 bases from J, with 13 bases in between. This chain's CDR3 is CASILDPSGNTIYF. The CDR3 nucleotides are TGTGCCAGCATATTGGACCCTAGTGGAAACACCATATATTTT.